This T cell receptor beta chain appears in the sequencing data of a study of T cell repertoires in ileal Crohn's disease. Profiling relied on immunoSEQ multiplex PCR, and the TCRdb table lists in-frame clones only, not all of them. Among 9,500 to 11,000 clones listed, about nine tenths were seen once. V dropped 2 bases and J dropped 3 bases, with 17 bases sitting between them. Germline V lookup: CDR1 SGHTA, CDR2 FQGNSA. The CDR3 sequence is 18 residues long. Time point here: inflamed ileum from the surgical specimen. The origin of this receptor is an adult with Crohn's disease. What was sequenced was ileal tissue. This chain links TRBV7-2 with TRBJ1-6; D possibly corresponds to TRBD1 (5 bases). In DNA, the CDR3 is TGTGCCAGCAGCTTAAGCGCAATTGGGGACGGCTATAATTCACCCCTCCACTTT. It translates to CASSLSAIGDGYNSPLHF.